This is a list of T cell receptor beta chains from one sample in a study of long-term antiretroviral therapy in people with HIV. Clones were read by immunoSEQ multiplex PCR, and TCRdb kept only the in-frame ones, dropping some. The sample carries approximately 26,000 clones, approximately 78% recorded once. The input for sequencing was unsorted PBMCs, taken 2.9 years after starting antiretroviral therapy. The source of these receptors is a man aged 50 or older with HIV. The conserved cysteine and the conserved F or W are not part of the CDR3 here.

V gene	J gene	CDR3 protein
TRBV7-6	TRBJ1-5	ASSLDLGRGNQPQH
TRBV19	TRBJ2-5	ASSIPGQGIWTQY
TRBV28	TRBJ2-7	AITTSGGAHEQY
TRBV5-8	TRBJ1-2	ASSLGPVEVLGYT
TRBV29-1	TRBJ2-2	TLWSVPQAVNTGELF
TRBV6-6	TRBJ2-1	ASWPDILNNEQF
TRBV7-2	TRBJ1-2	ASSLGRGRRKWYGYT
TRBV7-2	TRBJ1-5	ASSSPDGTVSQPQH
TRBV9	TRBJ1-1	ASSVSYRGSTEAF
TRBV4-1	TRBJ2-3	ASSPEGGDTDTQY
TRBV11-1	TRBJ1-6	ASSRDRDNSPLH
TRBV11-3	TRBJ2-5	ASSSDLSGETQY
TRBV28	TRBJ1-5	ASSFPGANQPQH
TRBV5-4	TRBJ2-1	ASSFRGASYNEQF
TRBV19	TRBJ2-3	ASHSGRTDTQY
TRBV5-6	TRBJ1-5	ASSLGGDQPQH
TRBV29-1	TRBJ2-3	SVERRTDTQY
TRBV7-2	TRBJ2-5	ASSLLGTGETQY
TRBV7-3	TRBJ2-2	ASSHDTSRAGELF
TRBV19	TRBJ1-5	ASGNGPVSNQPQH
TRBV9	TRBJ2-5	ASSVETGEGQETQY
TRBV6-1	TRBJ2-7	ASTLAGDYYEQY
TRBV28	TRBJ1-1	ASSLSLERRNTEAF
TRBV9	TRBJ2-3	ASSPPLANTQY
TRBV7-8	TRBJ1-6	ASSPRYGTGVESPLH
TRBV20-1	TRBJ2-7	SASDSYEQY
TRBV6-6	TRBJ2-5	ASSRTRQETQY
TRBV6-5	TRBJ2-2	ASSQGPNTGELF
TRBV6-1	TRBJ1-2	ASSGTGFSLGYT
TRBV6-6	TRBJ2-7	ASSYRGGSSYEQY
TRBV27	TRBJ1-2	ASSLRGSQTNYGYT
TRBV6-6	TRBJ1-5	ASSETGESNQPQH
TRBV7-8	TRBJ2-1	ASRSFKGANEQF
TRBV30	TRBJ1-4	AWNLQGFGEKLF
TRBV28	TRBJ2-7	ASIHRGPPYEQY